This TCR beta chain was captured by sequencing in a study of blood T cell repertoires in COVID-19. Study context: Both acute and convalescent COVID-19 samples were obtained from the United States, Italy and Spain. The cDNA or gDNA used as material had been derived from T cells, B-cell-depleted T cells, or PBMCs.

The V gene's germline CDR1 is LGHNT and CDR2 FRNRAP. CDR3 length: 14 amino acids. V shed 7 bases, J shed 1 base, and the junction held 5 bases outside the gene matches. Authors' processing steps: Amplification with reference gene primers provided the estimates of nucleated cell counts. Sequencing was performed with immunoSEQ multiplex PCR; in TCRdb, only in-frame clones are kept and a portion is missing. The V and J calls and the clone size are those of that table, but D and trimming were determined from the DNA. The sample yields some 210,000 clones, approximately 84% seen once. V gene TRBV12-5 combines with J gene TRBJ2-7, with 9 bases matching TRBD1. Material: peripheral blood. The clonotype was recovered from a woman in her seventies with active or convalescent COVID-19. CDR3 loop: CASALGQGSYEQYF. Written as DNA, the CDR3 is TGTGCTAGTGCCTTGGGACAGGGATCCTACGAGCAGTACTTC.